Listed below are T cell receptor beta chains from one sample, sequenced in a study of cytomegalovirus exposure and HLA in healthy donors. Assay: immunoSEQ multiplex PCR; the TCRdb copy retains only in-frame clones and omits some. The sample lists approximately 150,000 clones, less than 90% occurring once. The sequenced sample consisted of PBMCs. The source of these receptors is a boy between 2 and 10 years old in good health and CMV-seronegative. CDR3s include the opening cysteine and the closing phenylalanine or tryptophan. D genes are given only for firm matches. The size of a clone is reported for some rows only, either as once, few or many, or as a class for expanded clones.

NA,TRBD2,TRBV29-1,TRBJ2-3,CSVEDLLAGTQYF,TGCAGCGTTGAAGATTTGCTAGCGGGTACGCAGTATTTT
once,NA,TRBV9,TRBJ2-3,CASSESQGTDTQYF,TGTGCCAGCAGCGAAAGCCAGGGCACAGATACGCAGTATTTT
NA,NA,TRBV6-1,TRBJ2-1,CASSDWQGTYNEQFF,TGTGCCAGCAGTGACTGGCAGGGGACCTACAATGAGCAGTTCTTC
NA,NA,TRBV5-1,TRBJ1-2,CASSQTQGNYGYTF,TGCGCCAGCAGCCAGACCCAGGGAAACTATGGCTACACCTTC
NA,TRBD1,TRBV5-4,TRBJ2-2,CASSLGGQGARSTGELFF,TGTGCCAGCAGCTTGGGGGGACAGGGGGCGCGTAGCACCGGGGAGCTGTTTTTT
NA,NA,TRBV6-5,TRBJ1-1,CASSLLGPNTEAFF,TGTGCCAGCAGCCTTCTCGGTCCTAACACTGAAGCTTTCTTT
NA,TRBD1,TRBV7-8,TRBJ1-2,CASSSHDRGPYYGYTF,TGTGCCAGCAGCTCCCACGACAGGGGTCCCTACTATGGCTACACCTTC
NA,NA,TRBV15,TRBJ2-7,CATSRDGSLSYEQYF,TGTGCCACCAGCAGAGATGGGAGCCTATCCTACGAGCAGTACTTC
once,NA,TRBV18,TRBJ2-1,CASSPGRPTYNEQFF,TGTGCCAGCTCACCAGGGAGACCAACCTACAATGAGCAGTTCTTC
NA,NA,TRBV29-1,TRBJ1-2,CSVGTLPPNYGYTF,TGCAGCGTTGGCACATTGCCTCCTAACTATGGCTACACCTTC
NA,TRBD2,TRBV30,TRBJ2-4,CAWSPGLLKYF,TGTGCCTGGAGCCCGGGACTATTAAAGTACTTC
NA,NA,TRBV7-3,TRBJ2-1,CASSLLEGSYNEQFF,TGTGCCAGCAGCTTATTGGAGGGCTCCTACAATGAGCAGTTCTTC
NA,TRBD2,TRBV19,TRBJ2-7,CASSIVAGAYEQYF,TGTGCCAGTAGTATAGTAGCGGGCGCCTACGAGCAGTACTTC
NA,NA,TRBV25-1,TRBJ1-1,CASSDAGMNTEAFF,TGTGCCAGCAGTGACGCGGGGATGAACACTGAAGCTTTTTTT
NA,NA,TRBV5-1,TRBJ1-1,CASSLATGPMNTEAFF,TGCGCCAGCAGCTTGGCGACAGGCCCCATGAACACTGAAGCTTTCTTT
NA,TRBD1,TRBV2,TRBJ1-2,CASNTEQGAPGGYTF,TGTGCCAGCAACACAGAACAGGGGGCACCCGGTGGCTACACCTTC
NA,TRBD2,TRBV9,TRBJ2-7,CASSEGREGPYEQYF,TGTGCCAGCAGTGAGGGGCGGGAGGGCCCCTACGAGCAGTACTTC
NA,NA,TRBV28,TRBJ2-5,CASSPIGLALEETQYF,TGTGCCAGCAGTCCGATAGGGCTAGCGCTAGAAGAGACCCAGTACTTC
NA,NA,TRBV7-8,TRBJ1-1,CASSLESAWGLGDTEAFF,TGTGCCAGCAGCTTAGAATCTGCGTGGGGGCTTGGGGACACTGAAGCTTTCTTT
NA,NA,TRBV15,TRBJ1-5,CATSRDGGQYVQPQHF,TGTGCCACCAGCAGAGATGGTGGACAGTATGTTCAGCCCCAGCATTTT
few,NA,TRBV28,TRBJ1-2,CASEGLSWYGYTF,TGTGCCAGCGAGGGATTGTCTTGGTATGGCTACACCTTC
NA,TRBD2,TRBV29-1,TRBJ2-1,CSVGTSGGYNEQFF,TGCAGCGTCGGCACTAGCGGGGGATACAATGAGCAGTTCTTC
NA,TRBD1,TRBV5-1,TRBJ2-3,CASSLEGQYTDTQYF,TGCGCCAGCAGCTTGGAGGGACAGTACACAGATACGCAGTATTTT
NA,NA,TRBV2,TRBJ2-1,CASSAGFTYNEQFF,TGTGCCAGCAGTGCGGGTTTCACCTACAATGAGCAGTTCTTC
NA,TRBD1,TRBV2,TRBJ1-4,CASSERDRAYEKLFF,TGTGCCAGCAGTGAACGCGACAGGGCCTATGAAAAACTGTTTTTT
NA,NA,TRBV6-6,TRBJ2-1,CASSPDPGLRLVQFF,TGTGCCAGCAGTCCCGACCCCGGGTTACGTTTAGTGCAGTTCTTC
once,TRBD2,TRBV19,TRBJ2-3,CASGLAGGPTDTQYF,TGTGCCAGTGGTCTAGCGGGAGGGCCCACAGATACGCAGTATTTT
NA,NA,TRBV19,TRBJ2-1,CASSIDPLPYNEQFF,TGTGCCAGTAGTATAGATCCACTCCCCTACAATGAGCAGTTCTTC
NA,TRBD1,TRBV28,TRBJ2-7,CASSLPGTGFVDEQYF,TGTGCCAGCAGTCTCCCCGGGACAGGGTTCGTAGACGAGCAGTACTTC
NA,TRBD1,TRBV28,TRBJ2-2,CASSLTKTEGGGRRRNTGELFF,TGTGCCAGCAGTCTTACTAAAACGGAAGGGGGCGGTCGGCGAAGAAACACCGGGGAGCTGTTTTTT
once,TRBD1,TRBV4-3,TRBJ1-5,CASSQPGQGFLLTKTSNQPQHF,TGCGCCAGCAGCCAACCGGGACAGGGGTTTCTCCTCACGAAGACTAGCAATCAGCCCCAGCATTTT
NA,TRBD2,TRBV5-4,TRBJ2-3,CASSSGRRDTQYF,TGTGCCAGCAGCTCCGGGAGGAGGGATACGCAGTATTTT
NA,NA,TRBV7-6,TRBJ1-1,CASSSDREAFF,TGTGCCAGCAGCTCGGACAGAGAAGCTTTCTTT
few,NA,TRBV5-4,TRBJ1-6,CASSFVDSPLHF,TGTGCCAGCAGCTTTGTAGATTCACCCCTCCACTTT
NA,TRBD1,TRBV27,TRBJ1-5,CASSLTGGVQPQHF,TGTGCCAGCAGTTTGACAGGGGGAGTTCAGCCCCAGCATTTT
NA,NA,TRBV7-2,TRBJ1-2,CASSSAGASGYTF,TGTGCCAGCAGCTCGGCGGGTGCGTCCGGCTACACCTTC
NA,NA,TRBV7-3,TRBJ2-2,CASSLLRQGSGELFF,TGTGCCAGCAGCTTACTTCGGCAGGGGAGCGGGGAGCTGTTTTTT
NA,NA,TRBV14,TRBJ2-2,CASSQWSAGELFF,TGTGCCAGCAGCCAATGGAGCGCCGGGGAGCTGTTTTTT
once,NA,TRBV10-3,TRBJ2-7,CAISDPTGSHEQYF,TGTGCCATCAGTGATCCGACAGGCTCCCACGAGCAGTACTTC
NA,TRBD2,TRBV7-9,TRBJ2-7,CASTPGGGLDEQYF,TGTGCCAGCACCCCCGGGGGGGGGCTGGACGAGCAGTACTTC
NA,TRBD1,TRBV30,TRBJ2-5,CAGTGSKETQYF,TGTGCCGGGACAGGGTCGAAAGAGACCCAGTACTTC
NA,TRBD1,TRBV7-8,TRBJ2-2,CASSHRDSHTGELFF,TGTGCCAGCAGCCACCGGGACAGCCACACCGGGGAGCTGTTTTTT
NA,NA,TRBV7-8,TRBJ2-7,CASSKDRGASYEQYF,TGTGCCAGCAGCAAGGACAGAGGGGCCTCCTACGAGCAGTACTTC
NA,TRBD1,TRBV5-1,TRBJ2-5,CASETGTGEETQYF,TGCGCCAGCGAGACCGGGACAGGGGAAGAGACCCAGTACTTC
NA,TRBD2,TRBV5-1,TRBJ2-7,CASRQGLAGIYEQYF,TGCGCCAGCAGGCAGGGACTAGCGGGAATCTACGAGCAGTACTTC
once,NA,TRBV9,TRBJ2-7,CASSVGGDSYEQYF,TGTGCCAGCAGCGTAGGAGGAGACTCCTACGAGCAGTACTTC
NA,TRBD1,TRBV18,TRBJ2-7,CASSLDRGLYEQYF,TGTGCCAGCTCACTGGACAGGGGACTATACGAGCAGTACTTC
NA,NA,TRBV5-1,TRBJ1-4,CASSLATHIRGEKLFF,TGCGCCAGCAGCTTGGCGACGCATATACGGGGGGAAAAACTGTTTTTT
NA,TRBD1,TRBV7-9,TRBJ1-1,CSSSLEVTGHGTEAFF,TGTTCCAGCAGCTTGGAAGTGACAGGGCATGGGACTGAAGCTTTCTTT